Sequencing of this TCR beta chain was carried out in a study of spatial heterogeneity in lung cancer. Time point reported: sample taken at primary tumor resection. From tumor, nontumor lung or frozen PBMC, whole RNA was taken unsorted for sequencing. TCRdb reanalysed the 5' RACE reads using MiXCR and keeps one entry per CDR3 protein. The sample has 36,000 or so distinct CDR3 sequences; less than 5.5% are singletons. The germline V gene has CDR1 MNHEY and CDR2 SVGAGI. This CDR3 contains 15 residues. Trimming removed 6 bases from V and 6 bases from J; junction bases left unmatched: 11. This clonotype was seen a few times.

The chain employs TRBV6-5 and TRBJ2-1, with TRBD2 matching 7 bases. The source was PBMCs, collected at surgery. This receptor was taken from a female donor with early-stage non-small cell lung cancer. The CDR3 here is CASSRMAGVLNEQFF. CDR3 coding DNA: TGTGCCAGCAGCCGCATGGCGGGGGTTCTCAATGAGCAGTTCTTC.